This T cell receptor beta chain came from a study of blood T cell repertoires in COVID-19. Study at large: Spain, Italy and the United States supplied samples that represented acute and convalescent COVID-19.

Those enrolled, adults aged 18 to 89 years, came from roughly 23 US areas. Per the original data handling: For nucleated cells, counts were estimated from reference gene primer amplification. Generated by immunoSEQ multiplex PCR, the TCRdb table keeps only in-frame clones and is missing some. The DNA gave D and trimming, while V, J and clone size come from that table. The sample lists a few hundred thousand clones, roughly four fifths occurring once. This CDR3 is built from 13 residues. CDR1 is MNHGY and CDR2 is SAAAGT in the germline V gene. Trimming left V 8 bases short and J 8 bases short, with 16 bases between.

This TCR came from a woman between 50 and 59 years old who had recovered from COVID-19. The specimen sequenced was PBMCs or T cells enriched from blood (not recorded which). The chain joins TRBV6-8 to TRBJ1-3; no definite D call. The CDR3: CASGRGVHDTIYF. CDR3 DNA sequence: TGTGCCAGCGGGCGGGGAGTCCATGACACCATATATTTT.